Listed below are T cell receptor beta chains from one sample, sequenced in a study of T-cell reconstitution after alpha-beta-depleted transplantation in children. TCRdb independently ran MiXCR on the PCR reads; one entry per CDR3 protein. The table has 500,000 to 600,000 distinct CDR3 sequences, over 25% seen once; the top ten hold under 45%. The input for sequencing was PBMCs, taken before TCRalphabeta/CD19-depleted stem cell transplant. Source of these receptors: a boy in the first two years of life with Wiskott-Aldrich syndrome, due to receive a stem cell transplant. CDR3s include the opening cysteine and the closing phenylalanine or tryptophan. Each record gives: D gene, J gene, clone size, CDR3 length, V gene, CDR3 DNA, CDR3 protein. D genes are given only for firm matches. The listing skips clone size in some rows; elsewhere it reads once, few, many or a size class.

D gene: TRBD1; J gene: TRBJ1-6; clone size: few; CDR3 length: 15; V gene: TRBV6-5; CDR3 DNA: TGTGCCAGCAGTTACGGGCGACAGGGTGGTTCACCCCTCCACTTT; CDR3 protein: CASSYGRQGGSPLHF
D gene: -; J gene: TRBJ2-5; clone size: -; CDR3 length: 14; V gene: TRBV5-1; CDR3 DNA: TGCGCCAGCAGCTTGTGGCAGACACAAGAGACCCAGTACTTC; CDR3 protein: CASSLWQTQETQYF
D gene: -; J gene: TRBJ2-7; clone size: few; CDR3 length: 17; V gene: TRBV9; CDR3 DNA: TGTGCCAGCAGCGTAGGAAGCCGGGACGCGAGCTCCTACGAGCAGTACTTC; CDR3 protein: CASSVGSRDASSYEQYF
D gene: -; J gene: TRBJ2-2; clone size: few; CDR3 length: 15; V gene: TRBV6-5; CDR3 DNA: TGTGCCAGCAGTTACCTCGGCAGGGCGGCCGGGGAGCTGTTTTTT; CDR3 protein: CASSYLGRAAGELFF
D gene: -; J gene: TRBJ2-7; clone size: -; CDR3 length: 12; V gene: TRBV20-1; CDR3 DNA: TGCAGTGCATGGGGGTACGGCTACGAGCAGTACTTC; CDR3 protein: CSAWGYGYEQYF
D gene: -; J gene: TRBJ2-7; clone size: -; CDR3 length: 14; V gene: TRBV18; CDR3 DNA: TGTGCCAGCTCACCGAGAGGTAAAGCCTACGAGCAGTACTTC; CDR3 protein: CASSPRGKAYEQYF
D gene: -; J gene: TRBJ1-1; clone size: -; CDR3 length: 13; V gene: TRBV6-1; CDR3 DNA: TGTGCCAGCAGTGAAGCTTGGGACACTGAAGCTTTCTTT; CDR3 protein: CASSEAWDTEAFF
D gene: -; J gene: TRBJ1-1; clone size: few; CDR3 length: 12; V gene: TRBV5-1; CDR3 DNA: TGCGCCAGCAGCGTCGATAACACTGAAGCTTTCTTT; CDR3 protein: CASSVDNTEAFF
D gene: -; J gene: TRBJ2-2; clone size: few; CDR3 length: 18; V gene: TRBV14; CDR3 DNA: TGTGCCAGCAGCCAAGAGAGAGTTGGTCCTTTGAACACCGGGGAGCTGTTTTTT; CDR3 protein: CASSQERVGPLNTGELFF
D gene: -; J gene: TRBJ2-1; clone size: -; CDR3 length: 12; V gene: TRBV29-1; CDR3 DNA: TGCAGCGTTTGGGTAGCGATGAATGAGCAGTTCTTC; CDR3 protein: CSVWVAMNEQFF
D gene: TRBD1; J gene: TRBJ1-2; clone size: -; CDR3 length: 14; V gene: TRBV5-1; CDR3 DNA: TGCGCCAGCAGAGTAGGGGGCATCGAGGACGGCTACACCTTC; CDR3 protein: CASRVGGIEDGYTF
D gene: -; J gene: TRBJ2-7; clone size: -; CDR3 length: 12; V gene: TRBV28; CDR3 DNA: TGTGCCAGCAGGGGCGCGTACCACGAGCAGTACTTC; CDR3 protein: CASRGAYHEQYF
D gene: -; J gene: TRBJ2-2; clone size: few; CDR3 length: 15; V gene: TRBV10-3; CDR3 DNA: TGTGCCATCAGTGAGACAGGAGTCGGCACCGGGGAGCTGTTTTTT; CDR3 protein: CAISETGVGTGELFF
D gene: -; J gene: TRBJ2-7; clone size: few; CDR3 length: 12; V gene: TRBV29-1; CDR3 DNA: TGCAGCGTCCGACACGGGCCCTACGAGCAGTACTTC; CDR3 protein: CSVRHGPYEQYF
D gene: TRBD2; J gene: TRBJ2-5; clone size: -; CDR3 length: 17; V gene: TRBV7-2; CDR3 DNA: TGTGCCAGCAGCTCGCGACTAGCGGGCGAACCCCAGAGGACCCAGTACTTC; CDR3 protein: CASSSRLAGEPQRTQYF
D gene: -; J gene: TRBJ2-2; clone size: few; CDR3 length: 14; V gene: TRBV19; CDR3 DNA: TGTGCCAGTAAGCCCAGAGGAAACACCGGGGAGCTGTTTTTT; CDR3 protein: CASKPRGNTGELFF
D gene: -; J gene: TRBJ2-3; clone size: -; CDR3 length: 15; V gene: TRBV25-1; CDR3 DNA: TGTGCCAGCAGTGTAGGGCAGATTAGCACAGATACGCAGTATTTT; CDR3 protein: CASSVGQISTDTQYF
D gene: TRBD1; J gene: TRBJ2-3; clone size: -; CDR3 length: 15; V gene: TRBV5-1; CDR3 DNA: TGCGCCAGCAGCCCCATGACAGGGAGCACAGATACGCAGTATTTT; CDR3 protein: CASSPMTGSTDTQYF
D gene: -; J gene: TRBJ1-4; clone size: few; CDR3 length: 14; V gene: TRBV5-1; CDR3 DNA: TGCGCCAGCAGCTACGGGGGGCTCAATGAAAAACTGTTTTTT; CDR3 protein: CASSYGGLNEKLFF
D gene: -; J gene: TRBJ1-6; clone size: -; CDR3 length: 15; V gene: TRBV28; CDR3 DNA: TGTGCCAGCAGTTTTTCAGGCGGCCGAAATTCACCCCTCCACTTT; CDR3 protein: CASSFSGGRNSPLHF
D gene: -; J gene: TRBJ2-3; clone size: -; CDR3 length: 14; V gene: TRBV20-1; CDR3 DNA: TGCAGTGCCGGTATCCGGTCGGGCACAGATACGCAGTATTTT; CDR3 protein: CSAGIRSGTDTQYF
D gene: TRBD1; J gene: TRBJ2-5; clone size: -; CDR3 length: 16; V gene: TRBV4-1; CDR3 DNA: TGCGCCAGCAGCCATCCGGGCCAGGGGGTTCGCGAGACCCAGTACTTC; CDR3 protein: CASSHPGQGVRETQYF
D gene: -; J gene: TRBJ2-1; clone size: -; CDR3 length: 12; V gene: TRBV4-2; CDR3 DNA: TGTGCCAGCAGCCAAGATTCCGCGCGGCAGTTCTTC; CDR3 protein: CASSQDSARQFF
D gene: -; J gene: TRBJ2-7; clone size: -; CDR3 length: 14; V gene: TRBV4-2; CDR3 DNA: TGTGCCAGCAGCCAAGTCCCGGAGGATTACGAGCAGTACTTC; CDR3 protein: CASSQVPEDYEQYF
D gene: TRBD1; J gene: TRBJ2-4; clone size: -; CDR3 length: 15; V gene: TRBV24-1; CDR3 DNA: TGTGCCACCAGTGACCGGGACAGAGCCAAAAACATTCAGTACTTC; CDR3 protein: CATSDRDRAKNIQYF
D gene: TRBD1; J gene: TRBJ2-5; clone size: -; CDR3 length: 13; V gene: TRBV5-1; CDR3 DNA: TGCGCCAGCAGGTTAAGGGGGCTAGAGACCCAGTACTTC; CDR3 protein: CASRLRGLETQYF
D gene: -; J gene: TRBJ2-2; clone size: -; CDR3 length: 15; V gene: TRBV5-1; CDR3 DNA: TGCGCCAGCAGATTGGGGGGCAGTAACACCGGGGAGCTGTTTTTT; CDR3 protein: CASRLGGSNTGELFF
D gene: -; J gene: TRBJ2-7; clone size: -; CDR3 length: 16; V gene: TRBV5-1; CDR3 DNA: TGCGCCAGCAGAAACTTCCCGACAGATGAGGTCTACGAGCAGTACTTC; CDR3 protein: CASRNFPTDEVYEQYF
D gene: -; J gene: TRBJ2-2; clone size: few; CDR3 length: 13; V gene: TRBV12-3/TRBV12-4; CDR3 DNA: TGTGCCAGCAGTTCGACGTACACCGGGGAGCTGTTTTTT; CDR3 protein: CASSSTYTGELFF
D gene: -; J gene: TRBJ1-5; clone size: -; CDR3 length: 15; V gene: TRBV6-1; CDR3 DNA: TGTGCCAGCACCCTGACAGGTTATAGCAATCAGCCCCAGCATTTT; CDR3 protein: CASTLTGYSNQPQHF
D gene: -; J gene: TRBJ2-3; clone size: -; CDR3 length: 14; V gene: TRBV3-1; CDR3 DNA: TGTGCCAGCAGCCAAGGGGCTTTCACAGATACGCAGTATTTT; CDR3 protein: CASSQGAFTDTQYF
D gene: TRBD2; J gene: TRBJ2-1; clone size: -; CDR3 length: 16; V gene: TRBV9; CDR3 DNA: TGTGCCAGCAGCGTGTTTAGCGGGAGGGAATACAATGAGCAGTTCTTC; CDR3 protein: CASSVFSGREYNEQFF
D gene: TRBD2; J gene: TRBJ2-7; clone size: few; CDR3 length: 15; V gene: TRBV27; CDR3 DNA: TGTGCCAGCAGTTTATCGAGTGGGAGGGCCTACGAGCAGTACTTC; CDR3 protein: CASSLSSGRAYEQYF
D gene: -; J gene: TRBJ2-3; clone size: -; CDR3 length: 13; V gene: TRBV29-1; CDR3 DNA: TGCAGCGTGAAGGGACTTAACACAGATACGCAGTATTTT; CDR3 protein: CSVKGLNTDTQYF
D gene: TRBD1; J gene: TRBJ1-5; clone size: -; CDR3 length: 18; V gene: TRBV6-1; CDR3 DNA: TGTGCCAGCACCAGGGGGGGGACAGTTCCCGCTATAAATCAGCCCCAGCATTTT; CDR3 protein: CASTRGGTVPAINQPQHF
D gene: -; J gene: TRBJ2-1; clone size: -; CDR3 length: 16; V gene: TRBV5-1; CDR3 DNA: TGCGCCAGCAGCTTTCGGTCGGCTTTCTCCTACAATGAGCAGTTCTTC; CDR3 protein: CASSFRSAFSYNEQFF
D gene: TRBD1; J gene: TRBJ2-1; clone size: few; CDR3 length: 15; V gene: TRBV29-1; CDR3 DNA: TGCAGCGTTGGGAGGACAGGGACCTGGGGGGATGAGCAGTTCTTC; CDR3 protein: CSVGRTGTWGDEQFF
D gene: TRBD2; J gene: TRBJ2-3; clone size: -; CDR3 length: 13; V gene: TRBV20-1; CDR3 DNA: TGCAGTGCTAGCCATACTAGCGCCAGTACGCAGTATTTT; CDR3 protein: CSASHTSASTQYF
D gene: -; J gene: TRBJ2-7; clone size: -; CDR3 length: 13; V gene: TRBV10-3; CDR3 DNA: TGTGCCATCAGTGTGCAGGCCGCCTACGAGCAGTACTTC; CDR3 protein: CAISVQAAYEQYF
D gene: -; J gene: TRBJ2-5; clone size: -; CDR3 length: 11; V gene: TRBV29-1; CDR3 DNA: TGCAGCGTAGTCAGGGAAGAGACCCAGTACTTC; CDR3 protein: CSVVREETQYF
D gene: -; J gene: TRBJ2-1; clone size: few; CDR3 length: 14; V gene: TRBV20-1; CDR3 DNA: TGCAGTGCTCTCCGGGTTTATGGGGGCAATGAGCAGTTCTTC; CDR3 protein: CSALRVYGGNEQFF
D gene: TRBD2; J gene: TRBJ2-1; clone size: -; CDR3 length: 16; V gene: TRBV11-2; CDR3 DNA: TGTGCCAGCAGTTATTACCCTGGACTAGCGGACAATGAGCAGTTCTTC; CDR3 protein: CASSYYPGLADNEQFF
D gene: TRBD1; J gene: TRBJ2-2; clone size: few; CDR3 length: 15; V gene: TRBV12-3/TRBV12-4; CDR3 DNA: TGTGCCAGCAGCGGGGACAGGGCGAACACCGGGGAGCTGTTTTTT; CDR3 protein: CASSGDRANTGELFF
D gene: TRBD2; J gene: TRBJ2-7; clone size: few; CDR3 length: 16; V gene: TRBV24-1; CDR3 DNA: TGTGCCACCAGTGCCCCTAGCGGGAGCACCCTCCTGGAGCAGTACTTC; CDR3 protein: CATSAPSGSTLLEQYF
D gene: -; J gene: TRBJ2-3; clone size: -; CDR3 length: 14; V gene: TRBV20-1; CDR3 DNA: TGCAGTGCGCATAAGAACCCCAACTCGGATACGCAGTATTTT; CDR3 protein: CSAHKNPNSDTQYF
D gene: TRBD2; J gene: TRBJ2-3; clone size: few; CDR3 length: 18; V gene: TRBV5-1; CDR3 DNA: TGCGCCAGCAGCTTCGGACTAGCGGGAATCGGGGGCACAGATACGCAGTATTTT; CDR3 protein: CASSFGLAGIGGTDTQYF
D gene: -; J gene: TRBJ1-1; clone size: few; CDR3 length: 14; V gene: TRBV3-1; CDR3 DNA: TGTGCCAGCAGCCAAGCGGGGAGGGACACTGAAGCTTTCTTT; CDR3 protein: CASSQAGRDTEAFF
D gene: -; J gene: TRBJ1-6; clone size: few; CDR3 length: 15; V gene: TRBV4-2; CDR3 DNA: TGTGCCAGCAGCCAAGGGCGTGGGCTCAATTCACCCCTCCACTTT; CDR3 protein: CASSQGRGLNSPLHF
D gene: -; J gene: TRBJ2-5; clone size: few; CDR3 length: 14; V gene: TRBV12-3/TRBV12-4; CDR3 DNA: TGTGCCAGCAGTTTTGCAGGCTATCAAGAGACCCAGTACTTC; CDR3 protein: CASSFAGYQETQYF
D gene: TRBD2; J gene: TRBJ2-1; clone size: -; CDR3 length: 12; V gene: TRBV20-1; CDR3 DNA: TGCAGCGCCTCGAGCGGGAGCGGAGAGCAGTTCTTC; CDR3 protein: CSASSGSGEQFF
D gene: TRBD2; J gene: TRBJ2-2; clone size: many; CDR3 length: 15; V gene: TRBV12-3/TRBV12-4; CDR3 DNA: TGTGCCAGCAGTCCACTAGCGGGAAACACCGGGGAGCTGTTTTTT; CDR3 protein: CASSPLAGNTGELFF
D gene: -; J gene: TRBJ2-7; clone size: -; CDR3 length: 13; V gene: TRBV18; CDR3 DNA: TGTGCCAGCTCACAATACGAGCGGTACGAGCAGTACTTC; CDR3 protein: CASSQYERYEQYF
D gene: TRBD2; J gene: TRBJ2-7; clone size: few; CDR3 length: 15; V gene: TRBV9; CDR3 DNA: TGTGCCAGCAGCGTTAGTGCTAGCGGGAACAACGAGCAGTACTTC; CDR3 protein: CASSVSASGNNEQYF
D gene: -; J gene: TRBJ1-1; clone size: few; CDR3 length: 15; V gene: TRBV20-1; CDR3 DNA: TGCAGTGCTAGAGGAGTGCGGCGGCTGAACACTGAAGCTTTCTTT; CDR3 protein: CSARGVRRLNTEAFF
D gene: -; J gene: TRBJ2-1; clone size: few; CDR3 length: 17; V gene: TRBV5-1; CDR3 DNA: TGCGCCAGCAGCTTGGGGGGGGTGCAGGGTCCATACAATGAGCAGTTCTTC; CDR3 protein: CASSLGGVQGPYNEQFF
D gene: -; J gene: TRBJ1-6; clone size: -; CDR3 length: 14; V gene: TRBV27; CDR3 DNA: TGTGCCAGCAGTTTAGCGAAGGGGAGATCACCCCTCCACTTT; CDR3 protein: CASSLAKGRSPLHF
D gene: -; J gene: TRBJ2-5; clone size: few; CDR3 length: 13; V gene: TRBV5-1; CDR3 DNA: TGCGCCAGCAGCTTAGGAGATAAAGAGACCCAGTACTTC; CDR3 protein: CASSLGDKETQYF
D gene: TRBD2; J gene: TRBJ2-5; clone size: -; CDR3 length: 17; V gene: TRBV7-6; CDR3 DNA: TGTGCCAGCAGCTTACTAGCGGGAGGGCAAGGCCAAGAGACCCAGTACTTC; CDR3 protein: CASSLLAGGQGQETQYF
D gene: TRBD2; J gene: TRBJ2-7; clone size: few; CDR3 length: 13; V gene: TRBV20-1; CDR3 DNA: TGCAGTGCTGGAGCGGGAGTTTTCGACGAGCAGTACTTC; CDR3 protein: CSAGAGVFDEQYF